The text below deals with one TCR beta chain. Germline CDR1 is GTSNPN and CDR2 is SVGIG (reference sequence). This CDR3 has 15 residues. V lost 3 bases to trimming and J lost 7 bases; unmatched junction nucleotides: 8. Clones were read by immunoSEQ multiplex PCR, and TCRdb kept only the in-frame ones, dropping some. The sample has 250,000 to 300,000 clones; approximately 86% are singletons. This sample was taken from a study of blood T cell repertoires in COVID-19. On the study more broadly: T cells, B-cell-depleted T cells, or PBMCs provided the cDNA or gDNA that served as material.

The sequence was obtained from a woman in her 30s with acute or convalescent COVID-19. The rearrangement joins TRBV30 to TRBJ1-6, with 8 bases that match TRBD1. The sequenced sample was peripheral blood. CDR3 nucleotide sequence: TGTGCCTGGAGGATCGCCGGGACAGGAAATTCACCCCTCCACTTT. Amino acids: CAWRIAGTGNSPLHF.